The clone carrying this TCR beta chain has only one observation. From germline, CDR1 is SGHRS and CDR2 YFSETQ. Trimming pared 3 bases from V and 1 base from J, leaving 13 bases between. The CDR3 is 15 amino acids. The data stem from a study of cytomegalovirus exposure and HLA in healthy donors. Amplification used 60 Vbeta primers and 13 Jbeta primers. Method: immunoSEQ multiplex PCR; TCRdb's copy keeps in-frame clones and lacks some. The repertoire holds 150,000 to 200,000 clones, with around 80% as singletons. The specimen sequenced was PBMCs. The rearrangement uses TRBV5-1 and TRBJ1-1; no reliable D call. The clonotype comes from a woman in her 30s in good health and CMV-seronegative. The CDR3 loop reads CASSWSGSQNTEAFF. DNA of the CDR3: TGCGCCAGCAGCTGGAGCGGGAGCCAGAACACTGAAGCTTTCTTT.